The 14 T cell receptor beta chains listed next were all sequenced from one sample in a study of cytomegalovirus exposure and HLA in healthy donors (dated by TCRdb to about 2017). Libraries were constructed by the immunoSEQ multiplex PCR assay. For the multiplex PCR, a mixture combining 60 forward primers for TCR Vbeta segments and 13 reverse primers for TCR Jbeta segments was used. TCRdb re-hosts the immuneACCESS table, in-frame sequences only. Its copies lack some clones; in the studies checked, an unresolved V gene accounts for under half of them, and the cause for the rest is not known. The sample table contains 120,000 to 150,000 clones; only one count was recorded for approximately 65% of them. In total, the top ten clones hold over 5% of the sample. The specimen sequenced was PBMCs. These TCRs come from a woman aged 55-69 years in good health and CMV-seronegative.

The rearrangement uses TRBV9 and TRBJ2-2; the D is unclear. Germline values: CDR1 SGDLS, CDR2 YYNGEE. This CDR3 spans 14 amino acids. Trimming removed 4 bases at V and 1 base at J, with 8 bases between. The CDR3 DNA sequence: TGTGCCAGCAGCCCTCGCGTGAACACCGGGGAGCTGTTTTTT. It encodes CASSPRVNTGELFF.

CDR3 DNA sequence: TGTGCCATCACCGGACAATACAATCAGCCCCAGCATTTT. Its protein product is CAITGQYNQPQHF. This chain links TRBV10-3 with TRBJ1-5, with a possible D match to TRBD1 (5 bases). The germline V gene encodes CDR1 ENHRY and CDR2 SYGVKD. Trimming shortened V by 7 bases and J by 3 bases, and 10 bases separated the two germline ends. This CDR3 has 13 residues.

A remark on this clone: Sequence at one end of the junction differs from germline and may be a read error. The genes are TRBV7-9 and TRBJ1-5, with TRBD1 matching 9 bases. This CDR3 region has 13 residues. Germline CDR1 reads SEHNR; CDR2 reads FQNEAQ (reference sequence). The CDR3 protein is CSSSLTGGQPQHF. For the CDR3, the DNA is TGTTCCAGCAGCTTGACAGGGGGTCAGCCCCAGCATTTT.

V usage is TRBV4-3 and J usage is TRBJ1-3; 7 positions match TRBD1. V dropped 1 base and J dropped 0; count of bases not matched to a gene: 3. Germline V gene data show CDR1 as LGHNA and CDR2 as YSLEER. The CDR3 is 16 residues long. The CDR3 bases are TGCGCCAGCAGCCAAGGGGGACAGTTCTCTGGAAACACCATATATTTT. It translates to CASSQGGQFSGNTIYF.

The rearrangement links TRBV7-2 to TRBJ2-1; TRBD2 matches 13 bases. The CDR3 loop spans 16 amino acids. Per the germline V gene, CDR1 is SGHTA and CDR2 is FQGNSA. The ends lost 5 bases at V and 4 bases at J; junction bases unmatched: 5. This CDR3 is CASSVGLAGAYNEQFF. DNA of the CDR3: TGTGCCAGCAGCGTAGGACTAGCGGGAGCGTACAATGAGCAGTTCTTC.

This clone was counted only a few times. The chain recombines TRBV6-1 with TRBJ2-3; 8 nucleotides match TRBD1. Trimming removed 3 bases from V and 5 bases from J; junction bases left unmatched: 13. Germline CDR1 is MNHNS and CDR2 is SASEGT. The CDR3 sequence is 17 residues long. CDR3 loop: CASSDGFRTGKRDTQYF. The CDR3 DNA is TGTGCCAGCAGTGACGGGTTTCGGACAGGGAAACGAGATACGCAGTATTTT.

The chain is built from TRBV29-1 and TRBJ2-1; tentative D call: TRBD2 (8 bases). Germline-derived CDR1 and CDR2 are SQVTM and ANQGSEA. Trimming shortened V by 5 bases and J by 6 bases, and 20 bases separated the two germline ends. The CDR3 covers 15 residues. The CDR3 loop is CSVPLPGGGSNEQFF. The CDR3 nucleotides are TGCAGCGTTCCCCTGCCGGGAGGGGGCTCCAATGAGCAGTTCTTC.

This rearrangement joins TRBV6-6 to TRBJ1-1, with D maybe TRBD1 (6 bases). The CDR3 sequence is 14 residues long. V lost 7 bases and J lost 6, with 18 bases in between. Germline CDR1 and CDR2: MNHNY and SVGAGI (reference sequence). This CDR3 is CASTKQGMRAEAFF. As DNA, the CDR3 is TGTGCCAGCACCAAACAGGGCATGAGGGCTGAAGCTTTCTTT.

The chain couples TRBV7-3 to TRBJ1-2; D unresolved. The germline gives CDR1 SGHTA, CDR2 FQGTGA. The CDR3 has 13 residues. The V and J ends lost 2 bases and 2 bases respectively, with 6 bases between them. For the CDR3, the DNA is TGTGCCAGCAGCTTAGGAGGCAACTATGGCTACACCTTC. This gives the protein CASSLGGNYGYTF. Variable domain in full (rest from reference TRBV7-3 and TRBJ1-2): GAGVSQTPSNKVTEKGKYVELRCDPISGHTALYWYRQSLGQGPEFLIYFQGTGAADDSGLPNDRFFAVRPEGSVSTLKIQRTERGDSAVYLCASSLGGNYGYTFGSGTRLTVV.

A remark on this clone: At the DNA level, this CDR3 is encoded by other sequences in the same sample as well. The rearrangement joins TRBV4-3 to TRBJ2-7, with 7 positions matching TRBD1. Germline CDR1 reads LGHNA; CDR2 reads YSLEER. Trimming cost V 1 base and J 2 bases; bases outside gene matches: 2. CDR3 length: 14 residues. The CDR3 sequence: CASSQGTGTYEQYF. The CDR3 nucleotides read TGCGCCAGCAGCCAAGGGACAGGTACCTACGAGCAGTACTTC.

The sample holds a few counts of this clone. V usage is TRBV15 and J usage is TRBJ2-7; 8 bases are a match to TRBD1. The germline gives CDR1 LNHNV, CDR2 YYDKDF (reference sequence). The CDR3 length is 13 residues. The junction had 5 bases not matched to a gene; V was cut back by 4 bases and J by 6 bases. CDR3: CATSIGQGFEQYF. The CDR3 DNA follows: TGTGCCACCAGCATCGGACAGGGCTTCGAGCAGTACTTC.

In DNA, the CDR3 is TGTGCCAGCGGGACAGGGGGACGTGGCTACACCTTC. Translating gives CASGTGGRGYTF. The chain joins TRBV28 to TRBJ1-2; TRBD1 matches at 11 bases. CDR3 length: 12 residues. After removal of 8 bases from V and 7 bases from J, the junction contained 3 bases not matched to a gene. Germline V gene lookup returns CDR1 MDHEN and CDR2 SYDVKM.

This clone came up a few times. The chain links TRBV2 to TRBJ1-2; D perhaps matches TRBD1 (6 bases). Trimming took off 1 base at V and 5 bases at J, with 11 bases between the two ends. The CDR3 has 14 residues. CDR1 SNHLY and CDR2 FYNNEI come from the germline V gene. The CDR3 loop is CASSEGGRGYGYTF. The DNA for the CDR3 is TGTGCCAGCAGTGAAGGAGGCAGGGGTTATGGCTACACCTTC.

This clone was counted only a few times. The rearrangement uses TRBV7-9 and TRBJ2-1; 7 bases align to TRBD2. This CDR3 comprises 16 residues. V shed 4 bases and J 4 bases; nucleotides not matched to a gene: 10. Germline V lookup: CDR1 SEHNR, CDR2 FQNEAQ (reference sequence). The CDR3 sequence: CASSSTTSAGYNEQFF. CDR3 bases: TGTGCCAGCAGCTCGACAACTAGCGCCGGATACAATGAGCAGTTCTTC.